The clone carrying this T cell receptor (beta chain) was detected only a few times. The antigen is unknown. V was cut by 5 bases and J by 6 bases, with 14 bases left in between. Per the germline V gene, CDR1 is SQVTM and CDR2 is ANQGSEA. The CDR3 sequence is 13 residues long. Peripheral blood, around 9.4 milliliters per donor, was collected. These data originate in a study of blood T cells in healthy people across ages. Study summary: About one barcoded beta molecule per two T cells came from capture by template switching.

Overall study findings and caveats: Age advanced and TCR beta diversity per million T cells fell, roughly linearly.

Combining a sample-barcoded 5' primer with a J-beta primer mix, a second PCR ran for roughly 7 to 11 cycles. Using its own MiXCR run on the 5' RACE reads, TCRdb lists one record per CDR3 protein. The sample shows roughly 1.4 million distinct CDR3 sequences, 55% to 75% of them seen only once. The sequencing sample was made of blood. This receptor was taken from a man aged 18-30 years in good health. The chain joins TRBV29-1 to TRBJ2-1, with D possibly being TRBD2 (7 bases). CDR3 in DNA: TGCAGCGTTTGGGCAGGGGAGGGCAATGAGCAGTTCTTC. The encoded protein is CSVWAGEGNEQFF.